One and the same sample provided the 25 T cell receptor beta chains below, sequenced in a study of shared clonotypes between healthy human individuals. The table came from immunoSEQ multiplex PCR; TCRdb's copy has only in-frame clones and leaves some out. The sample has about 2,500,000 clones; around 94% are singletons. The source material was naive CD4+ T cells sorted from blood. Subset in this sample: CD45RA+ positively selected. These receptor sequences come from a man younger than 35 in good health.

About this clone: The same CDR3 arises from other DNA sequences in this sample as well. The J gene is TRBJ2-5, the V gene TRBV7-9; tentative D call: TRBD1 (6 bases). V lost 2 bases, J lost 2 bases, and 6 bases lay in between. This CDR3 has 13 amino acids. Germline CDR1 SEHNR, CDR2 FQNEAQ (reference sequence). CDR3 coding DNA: TGTGCCAGCAGCTTACAGGGGCAAGAGACCCAGTACTTC. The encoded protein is CASSLQGQETQYF.

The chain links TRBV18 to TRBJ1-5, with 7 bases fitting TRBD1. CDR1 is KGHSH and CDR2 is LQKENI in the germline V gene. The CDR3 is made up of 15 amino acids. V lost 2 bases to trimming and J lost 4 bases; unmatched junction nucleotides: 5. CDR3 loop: CASSPGDSYNQPQHF. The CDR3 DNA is TGTGCCAGCTCACCAGGGGACAGCTATAATCAGCCCCAGCATTTT. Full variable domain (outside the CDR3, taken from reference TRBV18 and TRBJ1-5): NAGVMQNPRHLVRRRGQEARLRCSPMKGHSHVYWYRQLPEEGLKFMVYLQKENIIDESGMPKERFSAEFPKEGPSILRIQQVVRGDSAAYFCASSPGDSYNQPQHFGDGTRLSIL.

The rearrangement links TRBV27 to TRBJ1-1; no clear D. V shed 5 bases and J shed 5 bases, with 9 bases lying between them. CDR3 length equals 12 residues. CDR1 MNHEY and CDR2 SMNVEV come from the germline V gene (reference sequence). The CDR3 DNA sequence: TGTGCCAGCAGTCCTCCTCATACTGAAGCTTTCTTT. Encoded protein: CASSPPHTEAFF.

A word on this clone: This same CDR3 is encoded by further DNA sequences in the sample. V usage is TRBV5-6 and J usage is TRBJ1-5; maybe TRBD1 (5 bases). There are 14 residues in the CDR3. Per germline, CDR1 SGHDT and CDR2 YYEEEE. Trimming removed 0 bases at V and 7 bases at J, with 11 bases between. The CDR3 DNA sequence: TGTGCCAGCAGCTTGGCCGGGGCAGGGCAGCCCCAGCATTTT. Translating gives CASSLAGAGQPQHF.

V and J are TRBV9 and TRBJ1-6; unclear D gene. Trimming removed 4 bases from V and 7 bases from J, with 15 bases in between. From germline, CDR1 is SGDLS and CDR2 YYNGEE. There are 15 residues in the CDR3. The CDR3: CASSTRGTPNSPLHF. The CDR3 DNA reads TGTGCCAGCAGCACCCGAGGCACCCCGAATTCACCCCTCCACTTT.

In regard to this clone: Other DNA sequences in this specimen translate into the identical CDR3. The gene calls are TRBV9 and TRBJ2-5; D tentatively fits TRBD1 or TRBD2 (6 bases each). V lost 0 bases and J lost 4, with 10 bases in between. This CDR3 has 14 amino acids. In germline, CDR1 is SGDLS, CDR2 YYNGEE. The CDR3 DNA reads TGTGCCAGCAGCGTAGAAGGGGGGCGAGAGACCCAGTACTTC. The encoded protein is CASSVEGGRETQYF.

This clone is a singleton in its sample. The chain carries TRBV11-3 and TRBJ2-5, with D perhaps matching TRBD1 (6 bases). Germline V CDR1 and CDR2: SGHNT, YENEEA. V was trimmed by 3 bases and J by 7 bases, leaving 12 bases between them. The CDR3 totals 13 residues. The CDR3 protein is CASSLGEGGTQYF. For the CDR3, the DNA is TGTGCCAGCAGCTTGGGCGAAGGGGGGACCCAGTACTTC.

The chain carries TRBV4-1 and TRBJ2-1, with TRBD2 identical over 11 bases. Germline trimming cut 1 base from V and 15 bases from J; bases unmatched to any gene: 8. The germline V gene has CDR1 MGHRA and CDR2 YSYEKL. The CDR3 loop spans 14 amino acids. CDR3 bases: TGCGCCAGCAGCCAAGTGGGACCTAGCGGGGGGAGGTTCTTC. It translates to CASSQVGPSGGRFF.

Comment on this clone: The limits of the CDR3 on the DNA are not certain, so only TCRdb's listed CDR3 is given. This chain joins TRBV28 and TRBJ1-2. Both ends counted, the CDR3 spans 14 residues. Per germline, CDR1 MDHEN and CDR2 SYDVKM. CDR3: CASSSSVQNYGYTF.

The CDR3 is CASSSQGGWTEAFF. The CDR3 DNA is TGCGCCAGCAGTTCCCAGGGGGGATGGACTGAAGCTTTCTTT. V and J are TRBV5-1 and TRBJ1-1; 7 nucleotides agree with TRBD1. This CDR3 region has 14 residues. Germline CDR1 is SGHRS and CDR2 is YFSETQ. J gave up 5 bases and V 5 bases, and 9 bases lay outside the gene matches.

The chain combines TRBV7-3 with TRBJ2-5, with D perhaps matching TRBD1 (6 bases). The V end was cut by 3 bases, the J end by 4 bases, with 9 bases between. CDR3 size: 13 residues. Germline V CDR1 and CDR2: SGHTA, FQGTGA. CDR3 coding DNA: TGTGCCAGCAGCTTCAGGGGTGGAGAGACCCAGTACTTC. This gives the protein CASSFRGGETQYF.

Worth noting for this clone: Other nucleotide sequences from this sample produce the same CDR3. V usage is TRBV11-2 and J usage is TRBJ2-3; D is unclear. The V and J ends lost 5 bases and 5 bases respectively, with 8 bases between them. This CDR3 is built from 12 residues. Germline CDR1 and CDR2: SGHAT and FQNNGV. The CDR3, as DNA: TGTGCCAGCAGCCCGCTGGGAGATACGCAGTATTTT. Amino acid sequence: CASSPLGDTQYF.

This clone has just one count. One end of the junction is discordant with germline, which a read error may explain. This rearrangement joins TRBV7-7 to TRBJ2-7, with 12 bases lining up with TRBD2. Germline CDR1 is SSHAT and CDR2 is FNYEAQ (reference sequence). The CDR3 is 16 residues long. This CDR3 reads CASSLGLAGYSYEQYF. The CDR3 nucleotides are TGTGCTAGCAGCTTGGGACTAGCGGGCTACTCCTACGAGCAGTACTTC.

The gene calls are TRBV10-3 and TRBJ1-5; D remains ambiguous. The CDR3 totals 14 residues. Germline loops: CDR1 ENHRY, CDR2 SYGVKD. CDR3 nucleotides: TGTGGCATTAGTGAAGGCGCGCCGAATCAGCCCCAGCATTTT. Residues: CGISEGAPNQPQHF.

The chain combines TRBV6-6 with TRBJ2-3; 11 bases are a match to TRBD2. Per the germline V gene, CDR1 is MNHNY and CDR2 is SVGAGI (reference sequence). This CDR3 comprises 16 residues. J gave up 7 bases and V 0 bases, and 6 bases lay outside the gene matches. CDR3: CASSYSRLAGPNTQYF. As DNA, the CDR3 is TGTGCCAGCAGTTACTCGAGACTAGCGGGGCCCAATACGCAGTATTTT.

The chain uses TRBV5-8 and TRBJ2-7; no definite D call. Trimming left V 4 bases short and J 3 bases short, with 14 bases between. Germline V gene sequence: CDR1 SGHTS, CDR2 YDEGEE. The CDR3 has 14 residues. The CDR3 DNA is TGTGCCAGCAGCCGGCGCAACCCCCTCTACGAGCAGTACTTC. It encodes CASSRRNPLYEQYF.

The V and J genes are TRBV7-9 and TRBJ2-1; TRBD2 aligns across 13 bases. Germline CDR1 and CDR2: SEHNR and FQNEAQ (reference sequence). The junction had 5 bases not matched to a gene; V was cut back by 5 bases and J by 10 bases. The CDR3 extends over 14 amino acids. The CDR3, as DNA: TGTGCCAGCAGCCCGGGGACTAGCGGGGTCGAGCAGTTCTTC. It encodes CASSPGTSGVEQFF. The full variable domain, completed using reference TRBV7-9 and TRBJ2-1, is DTGVSQNPRHKITKRGQNVTFRCDPISEHNRLYWYRQTLGQGPEFLTYFQNEAQLEKSRLLSDRFSAERPKGSFSTLEIQRTEQGDSAMYLCASSPGTSGVEQFFGPGTRLTVL.

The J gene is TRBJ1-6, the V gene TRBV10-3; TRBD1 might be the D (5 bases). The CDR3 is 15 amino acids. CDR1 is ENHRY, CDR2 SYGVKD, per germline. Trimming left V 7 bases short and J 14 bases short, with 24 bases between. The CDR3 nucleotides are TGTGCCATCAAAGAATCCGGGACCCTCGGGATGGCCCTCCACTTT. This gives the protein CAIKESGTLGMALHF.

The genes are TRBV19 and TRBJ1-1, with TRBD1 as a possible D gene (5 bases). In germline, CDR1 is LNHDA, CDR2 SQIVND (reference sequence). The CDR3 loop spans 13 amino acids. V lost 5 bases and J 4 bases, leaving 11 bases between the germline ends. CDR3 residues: CASSEGRATEAFF. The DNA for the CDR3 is TGTGCCAGTAGTGAGGGGCGAGCCACTGAAGCTTTCTTT. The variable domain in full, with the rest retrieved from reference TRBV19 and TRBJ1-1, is DGGITQSPKYLFRKEGQNVTLSCEQNLNHDAMYWYRQDPGQGLRLIYYSQIVNDFQKGDIAEGYSVSREKKESFPLTVTSAQKNPTAFYLCASSEGRATEAFFGQGTRLTVV.

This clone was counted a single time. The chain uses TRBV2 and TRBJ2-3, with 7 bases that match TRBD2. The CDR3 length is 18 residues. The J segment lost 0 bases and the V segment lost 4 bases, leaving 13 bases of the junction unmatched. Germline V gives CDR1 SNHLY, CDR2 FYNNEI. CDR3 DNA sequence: TGTGCCAGCAGTGTTTACAGCGGGGACCTAACTAGCACAGATACGCAGTATTTT. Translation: CASSVYSGDLTSTDTQYF.

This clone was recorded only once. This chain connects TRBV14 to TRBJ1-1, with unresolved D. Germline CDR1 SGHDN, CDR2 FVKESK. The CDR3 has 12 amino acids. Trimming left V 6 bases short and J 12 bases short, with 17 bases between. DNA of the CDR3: TGTGCCAGCAGGAGTAACGCGGGCTTAACTTTCTTT. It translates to CASRSNAGLTFF. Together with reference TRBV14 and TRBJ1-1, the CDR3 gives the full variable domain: EAGVTQFPSHSVIEKGQTVTLRCDPISGHDNLYWYRRVMGKEIKFLLHFVKESKQDESGMPNNRFLAERTGGTYSTLKVQPAELEDSGVYFCASRSNAGLTFFGQGTRLTVV.

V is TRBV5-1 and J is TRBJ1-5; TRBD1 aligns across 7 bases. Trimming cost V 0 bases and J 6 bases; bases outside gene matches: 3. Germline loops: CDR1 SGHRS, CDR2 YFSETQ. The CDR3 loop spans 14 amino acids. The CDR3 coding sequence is TGCGCCAGCAGCTTGGGAGGGGGCCCTCAGCCCCAGCATTTT. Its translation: CASSLGGGPQPQHF.

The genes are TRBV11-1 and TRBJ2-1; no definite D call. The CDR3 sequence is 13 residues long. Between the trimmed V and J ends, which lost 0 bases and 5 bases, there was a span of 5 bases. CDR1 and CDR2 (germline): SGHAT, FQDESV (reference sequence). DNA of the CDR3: TGTGCCAGCAGCTTAGCAGACCACAATGAGCAGTTCTTC. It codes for CASSLADHNEQFF.

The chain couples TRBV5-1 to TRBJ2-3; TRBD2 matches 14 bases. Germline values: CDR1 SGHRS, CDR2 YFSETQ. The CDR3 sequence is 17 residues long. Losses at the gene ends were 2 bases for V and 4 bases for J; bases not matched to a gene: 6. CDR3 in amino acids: CASSLGLAGGVADTQYF. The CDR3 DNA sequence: TGCGCCAGCAGCTTAGGACTAGCGGGGGGCGTAGCAGATACGCAGTATTTT.

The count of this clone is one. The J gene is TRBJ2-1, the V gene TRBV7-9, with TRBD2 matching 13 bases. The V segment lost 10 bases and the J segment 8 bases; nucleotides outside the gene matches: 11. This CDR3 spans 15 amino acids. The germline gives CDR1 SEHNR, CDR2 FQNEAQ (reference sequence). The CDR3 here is CATHPGLAGVHEQFF. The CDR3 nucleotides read TGTGCCACCCACCCCGGACTAGCGGGAGTCCATGAGCAGTTCTTC.